This TCR beta chain was recovered during a study of neurological immune-mediated disorders. This clonotype was detected many times. Antigen specificity is unknown. TCRdb passed the 5' RACE reads through MiXCR, listing each CDR3 protein once. There are some 38,000 distinct CDR3 sequences in the sample; around an eighth occur only once, and 27% lies in the top ten. This CDR3 spans 15 amino acids. Trimming took 6 bases from V and 6 from J; bases not matched to a gene: 7. In germline, CDR1 is SEHNR, CDR2 FQNEAQ (reference sequence). The unsorted libraries had their origin in 2 million PBMCs stored at -80 C. Whole-study results and caveats: None of the CDR3 amino acid sequences of expanded clones were shared across subjects, and this suggested private repertoires in all groups.

The material sequenced was PBMCs. This receptor was taken from a woman in her 50s with HTLV-1-associated myelopathy (HAM/TSP). V usage is TRBV7-9 and J usage is TRBJ2-3, with 12 bases lining up with TRBD1. The CDR3: CASRFGTGGPDTQYF. The CDR3 DNA is TGTGCCAGCAGATTCGGGACAGGGGGCCCGGATACGCAGTATTTT.